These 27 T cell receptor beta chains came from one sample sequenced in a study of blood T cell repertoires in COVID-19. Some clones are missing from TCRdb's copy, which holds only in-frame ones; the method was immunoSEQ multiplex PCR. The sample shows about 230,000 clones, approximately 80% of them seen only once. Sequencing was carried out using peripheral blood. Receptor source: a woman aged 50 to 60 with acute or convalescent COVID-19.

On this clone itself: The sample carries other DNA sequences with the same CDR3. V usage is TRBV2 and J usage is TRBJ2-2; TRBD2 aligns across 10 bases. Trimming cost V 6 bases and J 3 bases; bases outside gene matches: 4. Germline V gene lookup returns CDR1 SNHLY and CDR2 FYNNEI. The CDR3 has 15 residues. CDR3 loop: CASSPGTSDTGELFF. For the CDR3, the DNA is TGTGCCAGCAGCCCAGGGACTAGCGACACCGGGGAGCTGTTTTTT.

The chain's CDR3 is CASRKLAGGGDTQYF. The CDR3 coding sequence is TGTGCCAGCAGAAAACTAGCGGGGGGAGGAGATACGCAGTATTTT. J is TRBJ2-3 and V is TRBV11-2, with 12 bases aligning to TRBD2. The CDR3 totals 15 residues. V trimming: 6 bases; J trimming: 5 bases; junction bases outside the gene matches: 6. Germline CDR1 SGHAT, CDR2 FQNNGV.

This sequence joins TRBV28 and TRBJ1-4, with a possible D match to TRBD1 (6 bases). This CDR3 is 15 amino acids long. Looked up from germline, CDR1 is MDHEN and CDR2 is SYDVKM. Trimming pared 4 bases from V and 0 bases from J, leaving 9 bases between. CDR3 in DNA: TGTGCCAGCAGTTCCCAGGGGTCAACTAATGAAAAACTGTTTTTT. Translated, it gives CASSSQGSTNEKLFF.

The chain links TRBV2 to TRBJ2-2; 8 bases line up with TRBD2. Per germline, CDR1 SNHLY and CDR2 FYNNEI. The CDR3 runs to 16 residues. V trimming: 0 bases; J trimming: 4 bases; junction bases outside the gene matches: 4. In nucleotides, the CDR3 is TGTGCCAGCAGTGAAGCGCCCAGCGGGGGCACCGGGGAGCTGTTTTTT. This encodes CASSEAPSGGTGELFF.

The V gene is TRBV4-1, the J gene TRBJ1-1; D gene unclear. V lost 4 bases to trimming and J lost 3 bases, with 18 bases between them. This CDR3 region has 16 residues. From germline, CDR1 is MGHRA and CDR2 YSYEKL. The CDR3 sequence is CASSRLEVGADTEAFF. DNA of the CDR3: TGCGCCAGCAGCCGCCTAGAGGTGGGTGCGGACACTGAAGCTTTCTTT.

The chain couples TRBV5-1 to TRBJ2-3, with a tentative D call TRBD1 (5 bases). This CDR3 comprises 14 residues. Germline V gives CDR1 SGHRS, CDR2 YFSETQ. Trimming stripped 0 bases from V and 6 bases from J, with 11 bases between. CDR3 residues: CASSLEGASDTQYF. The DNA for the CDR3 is TGCGCCAGCAGCTTGGAAGGGGCCTCGGATACGCAGTATTTT.

The DNA of the CDR3 is TGTGCCAGCAGTGGACAGAACGCGCAGCCCCAGCATTTT. Its translation is CASSGQNAQPQHF. The chain has TRBV2 and TRBJ1-5; D perhaps matches TRBD1 (5 bases). The CDR3 covers 13 residues. Germline CDR1 reads SNHLY; CDR2 reads FYNNEI. Trimming removed 4 bases from V and 7 bases from J, with 11 bases in between. Full variable domain (remainder filled in from reference TRBV2 and TRBJ1-5): EPEVTQTPSHQVTQMGQEVILRCVPISNHLYFYWYRQILGQKVEFLVSFYNNEISEKSEIFDDQFSVERPDGSNFTLKIRSTKLEDSAMYFCASSGQNAQPQHFGDGTRLSIL.

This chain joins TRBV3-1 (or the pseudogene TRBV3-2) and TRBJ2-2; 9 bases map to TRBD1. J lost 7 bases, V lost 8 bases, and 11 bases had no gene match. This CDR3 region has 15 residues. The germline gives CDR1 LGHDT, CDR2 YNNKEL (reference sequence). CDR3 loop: CASLKGTGRVGELFF. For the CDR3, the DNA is TGTGCCAGCCTCAAGGGGACAGGGAGGGTCGGGGAGCTGTTTTTT.

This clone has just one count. DNA for the CDR3: TGCGCCAGCAGCCAAGGACAGGGGGGAGGAAACACCATATATTTT. It specifies CASSQGQGGGNTIYF. The chain is built from TRBV4-1 and TRBJ1-3; TRBD1 matches at 9 bases. The V gene end was trimmed by 1 base and the J gene end by 4 bases; junction bases not matched to a gene: 2. This CDR3 has 15 residues. Germline V gene data show CDR1 as MGHRA and CDR2 as YSYEKL.

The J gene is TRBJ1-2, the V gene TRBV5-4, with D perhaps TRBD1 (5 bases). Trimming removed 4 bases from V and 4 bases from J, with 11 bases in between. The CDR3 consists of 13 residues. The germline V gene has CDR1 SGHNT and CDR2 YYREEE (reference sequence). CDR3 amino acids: CASSPAGPYGYTF. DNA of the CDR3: TGTGCCAGCAGCCCCGCAGGGCCCTATGGCTACACCTTC.

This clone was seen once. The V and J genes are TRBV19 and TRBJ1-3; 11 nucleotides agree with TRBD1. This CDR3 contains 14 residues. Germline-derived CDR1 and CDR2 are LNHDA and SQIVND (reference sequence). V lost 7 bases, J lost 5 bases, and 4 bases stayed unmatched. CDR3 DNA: TGTGCCAGTAACGGACAGGGGGCAAGAAACACCATATATTTT. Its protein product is CASNGQGARNTIYF.

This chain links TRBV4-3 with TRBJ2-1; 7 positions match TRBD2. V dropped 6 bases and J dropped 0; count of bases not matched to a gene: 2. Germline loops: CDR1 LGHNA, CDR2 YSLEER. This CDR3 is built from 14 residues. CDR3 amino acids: CASSSGSSYNEQFF. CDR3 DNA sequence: TGCGCCAGCAGTAGCGGGTCCTCCTACAATGAGCAGTTCTTC.

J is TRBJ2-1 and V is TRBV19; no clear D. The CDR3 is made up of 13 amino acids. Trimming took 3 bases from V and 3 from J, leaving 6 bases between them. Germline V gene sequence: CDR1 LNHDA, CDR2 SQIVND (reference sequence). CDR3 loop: CASSIRGYNEQFF. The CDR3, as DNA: TGTGCCAGTAGTATTCGCGGCTACAATGAGCAGTTCTTC. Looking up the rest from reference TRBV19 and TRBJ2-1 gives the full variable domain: DGGITQSPKYLFRKEGQNVTLSCEQNLNHDAMYWYRQDPGQGLRLIYYSQIVNDFQKGDIAEGYSVSREKKESFPLTVTSAQKNPTAFYLCASSIRGYNEQFFGPGTRLTVL.

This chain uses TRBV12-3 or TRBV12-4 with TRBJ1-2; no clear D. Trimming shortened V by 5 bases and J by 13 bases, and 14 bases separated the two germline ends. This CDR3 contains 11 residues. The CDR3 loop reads CASSGREAGTF. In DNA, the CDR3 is TGTGCCAGCAGTGGGCGGGAAGCGGGCACCTTC.

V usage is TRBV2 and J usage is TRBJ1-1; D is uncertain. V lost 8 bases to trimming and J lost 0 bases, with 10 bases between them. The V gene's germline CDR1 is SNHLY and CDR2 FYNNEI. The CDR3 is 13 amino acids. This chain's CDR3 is CASLVRMNTEAFF. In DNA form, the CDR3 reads TGTGCCAGCCTAGTGCGAATGAACACTGAAGCTTTCTTT.

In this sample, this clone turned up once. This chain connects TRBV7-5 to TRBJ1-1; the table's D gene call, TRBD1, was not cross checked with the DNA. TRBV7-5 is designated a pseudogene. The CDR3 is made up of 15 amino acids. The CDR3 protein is CARSLRADRALEAFF. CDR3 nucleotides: TGTGCCAGAAGCTTAAGGGCAGACAGGGCTTTAGAAGCTTTCTTT.

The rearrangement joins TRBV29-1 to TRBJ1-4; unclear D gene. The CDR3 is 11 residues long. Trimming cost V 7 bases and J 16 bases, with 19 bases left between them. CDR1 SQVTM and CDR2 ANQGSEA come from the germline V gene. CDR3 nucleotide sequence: TGCAGCGCCGATGCGGAGTCTACGGAGTTTTTT. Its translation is CSADAESTEFF.

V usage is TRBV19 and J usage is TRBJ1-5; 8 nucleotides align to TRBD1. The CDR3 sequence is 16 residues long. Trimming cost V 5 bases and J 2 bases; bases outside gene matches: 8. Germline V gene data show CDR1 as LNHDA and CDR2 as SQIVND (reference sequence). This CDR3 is CASSSRGQGGNQPQHF. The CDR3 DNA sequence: TGTGCCAGTAGTTCCCGAGGACAGGGAGGCAATCAGCCCCAGCATTTT.

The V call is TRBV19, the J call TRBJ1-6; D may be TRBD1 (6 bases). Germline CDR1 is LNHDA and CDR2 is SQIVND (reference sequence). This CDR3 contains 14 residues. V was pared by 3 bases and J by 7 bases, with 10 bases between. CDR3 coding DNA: TGTGCCAGTAGTATCGGGACACGGAATTCACCCCTCCACTTT. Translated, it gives CASSIGTRNSPLHF.

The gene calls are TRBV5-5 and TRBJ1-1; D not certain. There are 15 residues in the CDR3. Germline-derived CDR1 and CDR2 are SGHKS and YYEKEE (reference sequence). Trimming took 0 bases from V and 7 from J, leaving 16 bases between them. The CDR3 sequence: CASSLDGHNQIEAFF. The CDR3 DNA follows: TGTGCCAGCAGCTTGGATGGTCACAACCAAATTGAAGCTTTCTTT. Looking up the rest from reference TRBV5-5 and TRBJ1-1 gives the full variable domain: DAGVTQSPTHLIKTRGQQVTLRCSPISGHKSVSWYQQVLGQGPQFIFQYYEKEERGRGNFPDRFSARQFPNYSSELNVNALLLGDSALYLCASSLDGHNQIEAFFGQGTRLTVV.

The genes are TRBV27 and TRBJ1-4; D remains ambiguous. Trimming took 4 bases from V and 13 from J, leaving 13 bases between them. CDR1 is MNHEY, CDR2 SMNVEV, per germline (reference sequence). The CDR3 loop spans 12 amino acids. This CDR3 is CASSSLPGPLFF. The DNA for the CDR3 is TGTGCCAGCAGTTCTTTACCGGGTCCACTGTTTTTT.

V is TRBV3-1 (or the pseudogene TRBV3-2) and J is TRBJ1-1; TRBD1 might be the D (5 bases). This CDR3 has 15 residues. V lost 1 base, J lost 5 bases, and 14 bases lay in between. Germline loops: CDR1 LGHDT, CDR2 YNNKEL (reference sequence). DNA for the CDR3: TGTGCCAGCAGCCAAGGTCCTCGGGGGGGAACTGAAGCTTTCTTT. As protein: CASSQGPRGGTEAFF.

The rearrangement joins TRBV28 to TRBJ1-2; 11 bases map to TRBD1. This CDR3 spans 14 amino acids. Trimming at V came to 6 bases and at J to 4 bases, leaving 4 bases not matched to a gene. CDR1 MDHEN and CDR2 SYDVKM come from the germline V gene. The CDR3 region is CASSRDRGIYGYTF. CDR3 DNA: TGTGCCAGCAGCCGGGACAGGGGGATCTATGGCTACACCTTC.

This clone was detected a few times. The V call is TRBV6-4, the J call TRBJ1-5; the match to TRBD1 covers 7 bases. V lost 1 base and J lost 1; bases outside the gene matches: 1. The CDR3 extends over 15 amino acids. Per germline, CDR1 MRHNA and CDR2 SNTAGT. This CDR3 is CASSDWGQSNQPQHF. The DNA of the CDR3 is TGTGCCAGCAGTGACTGGGGACAGAGCAATCAGCCCCAGCATTTT.

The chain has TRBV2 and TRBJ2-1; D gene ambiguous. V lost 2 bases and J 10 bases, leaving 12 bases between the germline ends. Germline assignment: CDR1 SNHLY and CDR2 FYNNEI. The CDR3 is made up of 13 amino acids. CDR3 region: CASSERAQAEQFF. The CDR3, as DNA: TGTGCCAGCAGTGAAAGAGCCCAGGCCGAGCAGTTCTTC.

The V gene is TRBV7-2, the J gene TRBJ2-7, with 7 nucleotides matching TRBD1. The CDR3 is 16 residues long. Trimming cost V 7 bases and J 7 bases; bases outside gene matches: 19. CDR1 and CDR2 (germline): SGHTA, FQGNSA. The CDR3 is CASTQFGTADFGEQYF. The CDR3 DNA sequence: TGTGCCAGCACCCAGTTCGGGACAGCGGACTTTGGGGAGCAGTACTTC.

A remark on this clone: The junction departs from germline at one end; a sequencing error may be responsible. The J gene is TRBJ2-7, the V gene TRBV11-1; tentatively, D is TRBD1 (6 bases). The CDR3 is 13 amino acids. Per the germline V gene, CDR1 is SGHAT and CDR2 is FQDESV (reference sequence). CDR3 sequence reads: CATSRDNSYEQYF. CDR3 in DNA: TGTGCCACCAGCCGGGACAACTCCTACGAGCAGTACTTC.